Listed below are T cell receptor beta chains from one sample, sequenced in a study of HIV-infected children after antiretroviral therapy interruption. TCRdb reanalysed the 3' RACE reads using MiXCR and keeps one entry per CDR3 protein. The sample has about 89,000 distinct CDR3 sequences, less than 7% seen once. This material consisted of CD45RA+ CD4+ T cells from PBMCs, pooled from several time points, taken from a donor given antiretroviral therapy, either interrupted or continuous. The receptor set was obtained from a pool of human donors with HIV. Both conserved end residues are part of each CDR3. A D gene is named only where the DNA matches it firmly. The size of a clone is reported for some rows only, either as once, few or many, or as a class for expanded clones.

TRBJ1-5	15	few	TRBV10-3	TRBD1	CAISATGSIGQPQHF	TGTGCCATCAGTGCGACAGGGAGTATTGGCCAGCCCCAGCATTTT
TRBJ1-4	12	many	TRBV5-1	-	CASSSPHEKLFF	TGCGCCAGCAGCTCCCCTCATGAAAAACTGTTTTTT
TRBJ1-5	16	many	TRBV12-3/TRBV12-4	-	CASSSGMGRGNQPQHF	TGTGCCAGCAGTTCCGGTATGGGGAGGGGCAATCAGCCCCAGCATTTT
TRBJ2-7	15	many	TRBV4-1	-	CASSQGYIGSYEQYF	TGCGCCAGCAGCCAAGGTTATATCGGGTCCTACGAGCAGTACTTC
TRBJ2-7	13	few	TRBV7-2	-	CASSPRDIYEQYF	TGTGCCAGCAGCCCCCGGGACATCTACGAGCAGTACTTC
TRBJ2-7	13	many	TRBV10-3	-	CAIGRDLDYEQYF	TGTGCCATCGGCCGGGACCTTGACTACGAGCAGTACTTC
TRBJ1-5	15	-	TRBV19	TRBD1	CASTVLDRDDQPQHF	TGTGCCAGTACCGTCCTGGACAGGGATGATCAGCCCCAGCATTTT
TRBJ2-2	16	many	TRBV12-3/TRBV12-4	TRBD2	CASSLGSGRNTGELFF	TGTGCCAGCAGTTTAGGAAGCGGGAGAAACACCGGGGAGCTGTTTTTT
TRBJ1-5	15	many	TRBV5-1	-	CASSLSDGSNQPQHF	TGCGCCAGCAGCTTGTCCGACGGCTCTAATCAGCCCCAGCATTTT
TRBJ2-7	14	many	TRBV12-3/TRBV12-4	TRBD1	CASSRSDRLSEQYF	TGTGCCAGCAGCAGATCGGACAGGCTTAGCGAGCAGTACTTC
TRBJ2-3	14	many	TRBV11-2	TRBD1	CAVGGDRGPDTQYF	TGTGCCGTCGGTGGGGACAGGGGTCCAGATACGCAGTATTTT
TRBJ2-3	12	many	TRBV4-1	-	CASSPDRAPRYF	TGCGCCAGCAGCCCAGACCGGGCCCCTCGGTATTTT
TRBJ1-4	16	many	TRBV19	TRBD1	CASRGTGGSTNEKLFF	TGTGCCAGTAGGGGGACAGGGGGATCAACTAATGAAAAACTGTTTTTT
TRBJ2-5	17	many	TRBV20-1	-	CSASIPLSRERTETQYF	TGCAGTGCTAGTATCCCCTTAAGCAGGGAGAGAACGGAGACCCAGTACTTC
TRBJ2-3	16	many	TRBV12-3/TRBV12-4	TRBD2	CASSFRGTSWSDTQYF	TGTGCCAGCAGTTTCCGGGGGACTAGCTGGTCCGATACGCAGTATTTT
TRBJ2-7	15	many	TRBV30	-	CAWSVRRPPSYEQYF	TGTGCCTGGAGTGTACGTCGGCCACCTTCCTACGAGCAGTACTTC
TRBJ2-3	15	many	TRBV5-1	TRBD2	CASSVLAVSTDTQYF	TGCGCCAGCAGCGTACTAGCGGTTAGCACAGATACGCAGTATTTT
TRBJ2-5	16	few	TRBV5-1	TRBD1	CASSSRQGAVEETQYF	TGCGCCAGCAGCTCCCGACAGGGGGCCGTGGAAGAGACCCAGTACTTC
TRBJ2-5	13	many	TRBV4-1	-	CASSQDPGETQYF	TGCGCCAGCAGCCAAGATCCCGGTGAGACCCAGTACTTC
TRBJ1-2	13	many	TRBV12-5	-	CASGLSGAVGYTF	TGTGCTAGTGGTTTGTCGGGGGCGGTTGGCTACACCTTC
TRBJ1-6	15	-	TRBV12-3/TRBV12-4	-	CASSLRGKGNSPLHF	TGTGCCAGCAGTTTAAGGGGGAAAGGTAATTCACCCCTCCACTTT
TRBJ1-1	12	many	TRBV20-1	-	CSAPRGGTEAFF	TGCAGTGCCCCGAGGGGGGGAACTGAAGCTTTCTTT
TRBJ2-1	15	few	TRBV19	TRBD1	CASTFTGGYYNEQFF	TGTGCCAGTACTTTCACAGGGGGTTACTACAATGAGCAGTTCTTC
TRBJ2-2	15	many	TRBV19	-	CASSPRRPNTGELFF	TGTGCCAGTAGTCCCCGGAGGCCTAACACCGGGGAGCTGTTTTTT
TRBJ1-6	16	many	TRBV7-8	-	CASSSLSRQAHSPLHF	TGTGCCAGCAGCTCACTCAGCCGACAGGCCCATTCACCCCTCCACTTT
TRBJ2-7	14	many	TRBV6-5	TRBD1	CASSTGTGVYEQYF	TGTGCCAGCAGCACCGGGACAGGGGTCTACGAGCAGTACTTC
TRBJ2-3	18	many	TRBV4-1	-	CASSPRGGGRAGADTQYF	TGCGCCAGCAGCCCCAGGGGAGGGGGGAGGGCCGGAGCAGATACGCAGTATTTT
TRBJ2-1	14	many	TRBV9	TRBD2	CASSDLAGNGEQFF	TGTGCCAGCAGCGACCTAGCGGGGAACGGTGAGCAGTTCTTC
TRBJ1-2	14	-	TRBV4-2	-	CASSVSGQYYGYTF	TGCGCCAGCAGCGTGTCCGGACAATACTATGGCTACACCTTC
TRBJ1-2	14	-	TRBV14	-	CASSHQGRNYGYTF	TGTGCCAGCAGCCACCAGGGCCGGAACTATGGCTACACCTTC
TRBJ1-2	14	many	TRBV10-3	-	CAISSTDPKSGYTF	TGTGCCATCAGTTCGACAGACCCAAAGTCTGGCTACACCTTC
TRBJ1-1	13	many	TRBV11-2	-	CASSLGGTSEAFF	TGTGCCAGCAGCTTAGGGGGGACTTCCGAAGCTTTCTTT
TRBJ1-2	13	many	TRBV2	-	CASSQDGDYGYTF	TGTGCCAGCAGTCAGGACGGAGACTATGGCTACACCTTC
TRBJ2-1	13	many	TRBV5-1	TRBD2	CASSSNLSGERVF	TGCGCCAGCAGCTCTAACTTGAGCGGGGAAAGGGTCTTC
TRBJ1-1	14	many	TRBV3-1	-	CASSQGTVNTEAFF	TGCGCCAGCAGCCAAGGAACAGTGAACACTGAAGCTTTCTTT
TRBJ2-2	14	many	TRBV7-2	TRBD1	CASKGAVNTGELFF	TGTGCCAGCAAGGGGGCAGTGAACACCGGGGAGCTGTTTTTT
TRBJ2-7	13	-	TRBV19	TRBD1	CASSIVPGGEQYF	TGTGCCAGTAGTATAGTTCCAGGGGGCGAGCAGTACTTC
TRBJ1-2	13	many	TRBV6-4	-	CASSPGGGYGYTF	TGTGCCAGCAGCCCGGGGGGGGGCTATGGCTACACCTTC
TRBJ1-1	14	-	TRBV29-1	-	CSVSRVLGDTEAFF	TGCAGCGTCTCCCGGGTCCTTGGGGACACTGAAGCTTTCTTT
TRBJ2-5	14	many	TRBV7-9	-	CASSTRATQETQYF	TGTGCCAGCAGCACAAGGGCCACCCAAGAGACCCAGTACTTC
TRBJ1-2	15	many	TRBV5-8	TRBD1	CASSFEGGRSYGYTF	TGTGCCAGCAGCTTTGAAGGGGGCAGGAGCTATGGCTACACCTTC
TRBJ2-5	15	many	TRBV5-1	-	CASSWAGGAKETQYF	TGCGCCAGCAGCTGGGCCGGGGGCGCGAAAGAGACCCAGTACTTC
TRBJ1-5	16	many	TRBV19	-	CASSIVAGVSNQPQHF	TGTGCCAGTAGTATTGTTGCGGGGGTTAGCAATCAGCCCCAGCATTTT
TRBJ2-7	16	few	TRBV5-1	-	CASSFGRDRRSYEQYF	TGCGCCAGCAGCTTTGGCCGGGACCGCCGCTCCTACGAGCAGTACTTC
TRBJ1-4	15	-	TRBV5-1	-	CASSPGLATNEKLFF	TGCGCCAGCAGCCCGGGACTTGCAACTAATGAAAAACTGTTTTTT
TRBJ1-1	16	-	TRBV24-1	-	CATPPNDNSRDTEAFF	TGTGCCACCCCACCAAACGACAACTCCAGGGACACTGAAGCTTTCTTT
TRBJ2-7	15	-	TRBV19	-	CASSISPQRSYEQYF	TGTGCCAGTAGTATCAGTCCTCAACGCTCCTACGAGCAGTACTTC
TRBJ2-3	17	-	TRBV6-2/TRBV6-3	-	CASRGRERLRGTDTQYF	TGTGCCAGCAGGGGTAGAGAGCGGTTGCGGGGAACAGATACGCAGTATTTT
TRBJ2-4	16	many	TRBV20-1	TRBD1	CSARAEGTGAKNIQYF	TGCAGTGCTAGAGCAGAAGGGACAGGGGCCAAAAACATTCAGTACTTC
TRBJ2-2	14	many	TRBV7-8	-	CASGEQGYTGELFF	TGTGCCAGCGGAGAACAGGGTTACACCGGGGAGCTGTTTTTT
TRBJ1-2	13	few	TRBV13	-	CASSLQGGYGYTF	TGTGCCAGCAGCCTACAGGGAGGCTATGGCTACACCTTC
TRBJ1-1	13	many	TRBV6-1	TRBD1	CASSGDSATEAFF	TGTGCCAGCAGTGGGGACAGTGCCACTGAAGCTTTCTTT
TRBJ2-7	14	many	TRBV25-1	-	CASSARQHSYEQYF	TGTGCCAGCAGTGCAAGACAGCACTCCTACGAGCAGTACTTC
TRBJ2-5	11	many	TRBV10-3	-	CAIGPEETQYF	TGTGCCATTGGCCCGGAAGAGACCCAGTACTTC